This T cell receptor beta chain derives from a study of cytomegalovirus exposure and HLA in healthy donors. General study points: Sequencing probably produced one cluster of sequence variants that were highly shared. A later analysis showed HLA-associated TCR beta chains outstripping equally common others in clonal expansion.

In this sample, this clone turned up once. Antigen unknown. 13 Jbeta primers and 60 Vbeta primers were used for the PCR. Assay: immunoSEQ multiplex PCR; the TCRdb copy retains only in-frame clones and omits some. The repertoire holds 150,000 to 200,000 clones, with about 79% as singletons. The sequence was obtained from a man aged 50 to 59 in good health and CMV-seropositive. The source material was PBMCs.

CDR3 DNA sequence: TGTGCCAGTAGGTCTCCTCTCTCGGGGGAGCAGTACTTC. It specifies CASRSPLSGEQYF. The chain employs TRBV19 and TRBJ2-7; D might be TRBD2 (5 bases). This CDR3 has 13 residues. The V end was cut by 6 bases, the J end by 7 bases, with 16 bases between. Germline V CDR1 and CDR2: LNHDA, SQIVND (reference sequence).